The sequence of this TCR beta chain was determined in a study of response to subunit inactivated influenza vaccine. Germline V gene data show CDR1 as SNHLY and CDR2 as FYNNEI. The CDR3 totals 15 residues. The V end lost 1 base, the J end lost 1 base, and 8 bases lay between the germline ends. Study results and caveats: After each seasonal influenza vaccination, few new T cells are recruited, the authors suggested.

TCRdb re-analysed the RT-PCR reads in MiXCR, keeping a single row per CDR3 protein. The sample carries 650,000 to 800,000 distinct CDR3 sequences, 14% recorded once. This clonotype was detected only a few times. The antigen is undetermined. Sample: PBMCs from blood, taken 14 days before vaccination. This receptor was taken from a man in his forties or fifties who received an inactivated influenza vaccine. This chain links TRBV2 with TRBJ1-5, with D possibly TRBD1 on 5 matching bases. The CDR3 bases are TGTGCCAGCAGTGAAGACAGGCTGAGCAATCAGCCCCAGCATTTT. Its protein product is CASSEDRLSNQPQHF.